One sample yielded the 30 T cell receptor beta chains listed below, sequenced in a study of shared clonotypes between healthy human individuals. Only in-frame clones appear in the TCRdb table, and some are missing; sequencing was by immunoSEQ multiplex PCR. The sample has about 510,000 clones, about 95% seen once. Sample: naive CD4+ T cells sorted from blood. Subset specified: CD45RA+ positively selected. These receptors all stem from a woman aged 25 to 39 in good health.

The chain joins TRBV5-1 to TRBJ2-1; TRBD2 matches at 7 bases. Germline loops: CDR1 SGHRS, CDR2 YFSETQ. J was trimmed by 5 bases and V by 3 bases; bases with no gene match: 5. The length of the CDR3 is 14 residues. The CDR3 nucleotides are TGCGCCAGCAGCTCCGGGACTACTAACAATGAGCAGTTCTTC. Translated, it gives CASSSGTTNNEQFF.

The chain links TRBV6-1 to TRBJ1-1; D not resolved. The CDR3 loop spans 14 amino acids. Germline lookup yields CDR1 MNHNS and CDR2 SASEGT. V lost 4 bases to trimming and J lost 1 base, with 10 bases between them. CDR3 loop: CASSGIWTNTEAFF. CDR3 nucleotide sequence: TGTGCCAGCAGTGGGATCTGGACGAACACTGAAGCTTTCTTT.

The chain has TRBV6-4 and TRBJ1-2; possibly TRBD1 for D (6 bases). CDR3 length: 12 residues. The germline V gene encodes CDR1 MRHNA and CDR2 SNTAGT. Deletions cut 4 bases from V and 9 bases from J, with 12 bases between. The CDR3 DNA sequence: TGTGCCAGCAGTGCACGTGGACAGAGCTACACCTTC. This encodes CASSARGQSYTF.

This clone is a singleton in its sample. V usage is TRBV23-1 and J usage is TRBJ1-2; 11 nucleotides agree with TRBD1. TRBV23-1 is an ORF; its function is uncertain. With 0 bases clipped from V and 7 bases from J, the junction kept 4 bases outside the gene matches. The CDR3 has 15 residues. The CDR3 loop is CASSQSDRGRSGYTF. CDR3 nucleotide sequence: TGCGCCAGCAGTCAATCGGACAGGGGGCGAAGTGGCTACACCTTC.

The chain combines TRBV11-1 with TRBJ2-1, with no clear D. The CDR3 is 11 residues long. CDR1 is SGHAT, CDR2 FQDESV, per germline (reference sequence). V lost 3 bases and J 4 bases, leaving 1 base between the germline ends. The CDR3 nucleotides are TGTGCCAGCAGCTTTTACAATGAGCAGTTCTTC. Protein product: CASSFYNEQFF.

This sequence joins TRBV4-1 and TRBJ2-7; TRBD2 aligns across 10 bases. Germline V gene data show CDR1 as MGHRA and CDR2 as YSYEKL. The V segment lost 0 bases and the J segment 2 bases; nucleotides outside the gene matches: 7. The CDR3 has 17 amino acids. The CDR3 sequence: CASSQDPRTSGTYEQYF. CDR3 in DNA: TGCGCCAGCAGCCAAGATCCCCGGACTAGCGGAACCTACGAGCAGTACTTC.

The chain has TRBV19 and TRBJ2-2, with 10 bases aligning to TRBD2. The V gene end was trimmed by 3 bases and the J gene end by 4 bases; junction bases not matched to a gene: 8. Germline assignment: CDR1 LNHDA and CDR2 SQIVND (reference sequence). The CDR3 loop spans 17 amino acids. The DNA for the CDR3 is TGTGCCAGTAGTATGGGCCTTCTAGCGGGAGCCACCGGGGAGCTGTTTTTT. Translation gives CASSMGLLAGATGELFF.

The gene calls are TRBV5-1 and TRBJ2-1, with 14 bases identical to TRBD2. Unmatched junction bases numbered 5, after V lost 4 bases and J lost 8 bases. CDR1 SGHRS and CDR2 YFSETQ come from the germline V gene. The CDR3 consists of 15 residues. CDR3 loop: CASSPGTSGSYEQFF. DNA of the CDR3: TGCGCCAGCAGCCCCGGGACTAGCGGGAGTTATGAGCAGTTCTTC.

The chain has TRBV21-1 and TRBJ1-1; no DNA check was done on the table's D call, TRBD1. TRBV21-1 is marked as a pseudogene. The CDR3 has 15 residues. The CDR3 here is CASNKGQGANTEAFF. The CDR3 DNA is TGTGCCAGCAATAAAGGACAGGGGGCGAACACTGAAGCTTTCTTT.

This clone has only one observation. The same CDR3 is also encoded by other DNA sequences in this sample. This rearrangement joins TRBV5-1 to TRBJ2-7; 9 bases are a match to TRBD2. CDR3 size: 14 residues. Per the germline V gene, CDR1 is SGHRS and CDR2 is YFSETQ. Trimming at V came to 2 bases and at J to 4 bases, leaving 4 bases not matched to a gene. CDR3 in amino acids: CASSFASGTYEQYF. The CDR3 DNA reads TGCGCCAGCAGCTTCGCTAGCGGGACATACGAGCAGTACTTC.

This clone was seen just once. The chain carries TRBV5-1 and TRBJ2-2; unclear D gene. The CDR3 totals 14 residues. Germline V lookup: CDR1 SGHRS, CDR2 YFSETQ. Trimming stripped 2 bases from V and 3 bases from J, with 8 bases between. This CDR3 is CASSFGSYTGELFF. Written as DNA, the CDR3 is TGCGCCAGCAGCTTTGGCTCATACACCGGGGAGCTGTTTTTT.

J is TRBJ1-5 and V is TRBV19; TRBD1 matches at 9 bases. V dropped 3 bases and J dropped 3; count of bases not matched to a gene: 9. Germline V gene data show CDR1 as LNHDA and CDR2 as SQIVND (reference sequence). The CDR3 contains 17 residues. The CDR3 coding sequence is TGTGCCAGTAGTATTCGAGGACAGGGGTTCGCCAATCAGCCCCAGCATTTT. Translation gives CASSIRGQGFANQPQHF.

The V call is TRBV6-5, the J call TRBJ2-7; D perhaps matches TRBD1 (6 bases). The V and J ends lost 5 bases and 8 bases respectively, with 13 bases between them. The CDR3 has 12 residues. Germline loops: CDR1 MNHEY, CDR2 SVGAGI. The CDR3 loop is CASSNRQEKQYF. DNA for the CDR3: TGTGCCAGCAGTAACAGACAGGAGAAGCAGTACTTC.

The chain uses TRBV7-3 and TRBJ1-1; the match to TRBD1 covers 10 bases. The trim removed 4 bases at V and 6 bases at J, leaving 5 bases unmatched. The CDR3 covers 14 residues. Germline V CDR1 and CDR2: SGHTA, FQGTGA. The CDR3 is CASSSGQGRAEAFF. Written as DNA, the CDR3 is TGTGCCAGCAGCTCGGGACAGGGGAGGGCTGAAGCTTTCTTT.

This clone was recorded only once. The V and J genes are TRBV18 and TRBJ1-2; 9 bases are a match to TRBD1. The trim removed 0 bases at V and 2 bases at J, leaving 10 bases unmatched. This CDR3 region has 18 residues. The V gene's germline CDR1 is KGHSH and CDR2 LQKENI. The CDR3 region has the DNA TGTGCCAGCTCACCACCCCCGGACAGGGGAAAACTAAACTATGGCTACACCTTC. Residues: CASSPPPDRGKLNYGYTF. Complete variable domain (other parts from reference TRBV18 and TRBJ1-2): NAGVMQNPRHLVRRRGQEARLRCSPMKGHSHVYWYRQLPEEGLKFMVYLQKENIIDESGMPKERFSAEFPKEGPSILRIQQVVRGDSAAYFCASSPPPDRGKLNYGYTFGSGTRLTVV.

The chain has TRBV27 and TRBJ2-7; D is possibly TRBD1 (6 bases). Germline V gene sequence: CDR1 MNHEY, CDR2 SMNVEV (reference sequence). V lost 2 bases to trimming and J lost 3 bases, with 14 bases between them. The CDR3 loop spans 15 amino acids. CDR3 bases: TGTGCCAGCAGTTTAGGAGTGGGGACACTCTACGAGCAGTACTTC. Its translation: CASSLGVGTLYEQYF.

The chain carries TRBV4-1 and TRBJ1-1; no definite D call. The CDR3 runs to 15 residues. Germline V gives CDR1 MGHRA, CDR2 YSYEKL. Trimming removed 3 bases at V and 2 bases at J, with 13 bases between. This CDR3 reads CASSHPRQVNTEAFF. The CDR3 DNA reads as TGCGCCAGCAGCCACCCCCGGCAGGTAAACACTGAAGCTTTCTTT.

The rearrangement links TRBV28 to TRBJ2-3, with D perhaps TRBD2 (6 bases). The CDR3 length is 11 residues. The V end lost 7 bases, the J end lost 7 bases, and 9 bases lay between the germline ends. Germline-derived CDR1 and CDR2 are MDHEN and SYDVKM. CDR3 sequence reads: CASIGSNTQYF. As DNA, the CDR3 is TGTGCCAGCATCGGGAGTAATACGCAGTATTTT.

V gene TRBV28 combines with J gene TRBJ2-2; no definite D call. The germline V gene has CDR1 MDHEN and CDR2 SYDVKM. This CDR3 is 15 amino acids long. V was clipped by 2 bases and J by 0 bases, with 7 bases between them. Written as DNA, the CDR3 is TGTGCCAGCAGTTTACTGTCACCGAACACCGGGGAGCTGTTTTTT. Its translation is CASSLLSPNTGELFF.

Comments on this clone: Other nucleotide sequences in the sample specify the same CDR3. This chain links TRBV4-2 with TRBJ2-2, with D uncertain. Trimming removed 3 bases at V and 3 bases at J, with 14 bases between. The CDR3 has 16 amino acids. Germline CDR1 is LGHNA and CDR2 is YNFKEQ. The CDR3 DNA follows: TGTGCCAGCAGCCACGATGGGGTTACGGACACCGGGGAGCTGTTTTTT. Translated: CASSHDGVTDTGELFF.

The chain uses TRBV19 and TRBJ2-3; D remains ambiguous. The CDR3 is made up of 17 amino acids. The germline V gene has CDR1 LNHDA and CDR2 SQIVND (reference sequence). V shed 4 bases and J shed 4 bases, with 21 bases lying between them. The CDR3 DNA reads as TGTGCCAGTAGTACCTTAGTCGCCGTAGCCCGGGCAGATACGCAGTATTTT. Translating it yields CASSTLVAVARADTQYF.

The V call is TRBV27, the J call TRBJ1-3; no definite D call. V was shortened by 2 bases and J by 2 bases, with 10 bases between the two germline ends. CDR1 and CDR2 from the germline V gene are MNHEY and SMNVEV (reference sequence). This CDR3 region has 15 residues. This CDR3 is CASSLSGVTGNTIYF. The CDR3 DNA reads TGTGCCAGCAGTTTAAGCGGGGTAACTGGAAACACCATATATTTT.

The chain recombines TRBV5-8 with TRBJ2-2; 11 bases line up with TRBD2. This CDR3 is 16 amino acids long. V gave up 4 bases and J gave up 5 bases; unmatched junction bases: 7. Germline loops: CDR1 SGHTS, CDR2 YDEGEE. For the CDR3, the DNA is TGTGCCAGCAGCCTAGGTGGGACTAGCGGAACCGGGGAGCTGTTTTTT. Translated: CASSLGGTSGTGELFF.

Points on this clone: The sample contains more than one DNA sequence encoding this CDR3. The chain combines TRBV5-4 with TRBJ2-1; TRBD2 aligns across 11 bases. The CDR3 totals 15 residues. The junction had 5 bases not matched to a gene; V was cut back by 1 base and J by 8 bases. The germline gives CDR1 SGHNT, CDR2 YYREEE (reference sequence). In DNA, the CDR3 is TGTGCCAGCAGCTTGCGGCTAGCGGGAGGTGATGAGCAGTTCTTC. This codes for CASSLRLAGGDEQFF.

The rearrangement uses TRBV9 and TRBJ2-5; 7 nucleotides line up with TRBD2. With V trimmed by 2 bases and J by 2 bases, 6 bases remained unmatched. Germline lookup yields CDR1 SGDLS and CDR2 YYNGEE. This CDR3 region has 15 residues. CDR3 nucleotides: TGTGCCAGCAGCGTTAGGGGCGGGAGACAAGAGACCCAGTACTTC. This encodes CASSVRGGRQETQYF.

The chain couples TRBV29-1 to TRBJ2-7; the D is unclear. Germline CDR1 is SQVTM and CDR2 is ANQGSEA. V was cut by 4 bases and J by 1 base, with 8 bases left in between. The CDR3 consists of 12 residues. The CDR3 nucleotides are TGCAGCGTTGGGGCCCGATCCTACGAGCAGTACTTC. Its translation is CSVGARSYEQYF.

The chain uses TRBV5-4 and TRBJ2-5; no definite D call. The CDR3 length is 15 residues. Germline V gene data show CDR1 as SGHNT and CDR2 as YYREEE (reference sequence). V shed 1 base and J shed 0 bases, with 10 bases lying between them. The CDR3 nucleotides read TGTGCCAGCAGCTTGAACGGGCGGTACCAAGAGACCCAGTACTTC. This translates into CASSLNGRYQETQYF.

J is TRBJ1-1 and V is TRBV10-1; 7 bases are a match to TRBD1. This CDR3 contains 14 residues. Trimming removed 6 bases from V and 4 bases from J; junction bases left unmatched: 8. Germline V gene sequence: CDR1 WNHNN, CDR2 SYGVQD (reference sequence). CDR3 loop: CASRAAGQATEAFF. The DNA for the CDR3 is TGCGCCAGCAGAGCCGCCGGACAGGCCACTGAAGCTTTCTTT.

This clone appeared a single time. This sample also contains other DNA sequences that code for the same CDR3. The J gene is TRBJ2-7, the V gene TRBV28; D not certain. This CDR3 contains 12 residues. V lost 2 bases and J lost 4, with 6 bases in between. The V gene's germline CDR1 is MDHEN and CDR2 SYDVKM. The CDR3 coding sequence is TGTGCCAGCAGTTTAATAGGGTACGAGCAGTACTTC. Its translation is CASSLIGYEQYF.

The chain joins TRBV19 to TRBJ1-2, with D hard to call. V was shortened by 5 bases and J by 4 bases, with 11 bases between the two germline ends. The CDR3 covers 13 residues. The germline CDR1 and CDR2 sequences are LNHDA and SQIVND (reference sequence). CDR3 residues: CASSPRTPYGYTF. The CDR3 DNA is TGTGCCAGTAGTCCCAGGACCCCCTATGGCTACACCTTC.